The present T cell receptor (beta chain) was sequenced within a study of Tregs in tolerant kidney transplant recipients (dated by TCRdb to between 2018 and 2021). In terms of the full investigation: Transplants used related donors with nonmyeloablative bone marrow transplantation; mixed chimerism was transient in the human trials. Before combined kidney and bone marrow transplantation, this study identified donor-specific regulatory T cells using TCRbeta sequencing and then followed those same cells after transplant.

For TCRbeta CDR3 sequencing, genomic DNA was extracted from sorted cells using the QIAGEN DNeasy Blood and Tissue Kit. High-throughput TCRbeta CDR3 sequencing, which included PCR amplification with bias correction and internal controls, was done commercially through immunoSEQ. Turning to the authors' computational methods: Unique productive TCRbeta sequences were defined by CDR3 nucleotide sequence when primers matched and otherwise by CDR3 amino acid sequence together with Vbeta and Jbeta genes. As a correction for sorting error, sequences shared between sorted populations at a frequency ratio of 2:1 or less were discarded, and the remaining shared sequences were assigned to the higher population. Sequences were defined as donor-reactive when expanded at least 5-fold in CFSE-low cells versus unstimulated cells and present at a frequency of at least 0.01% in CFSE-low cells. Jensen-Shannon divergence calculated on the top 100 TCRbeta sequences ranked by frequency was used to measure repertoire divergence. For any sample with multiple sequencing runs, sorting error was corrected in each run separately before the runs were pooled. As stored in TCRdb, this immuneACCESS dataset retains in-frame rearrangements with V and J assigned. A fraction of the clones does not appear; measured against another copy, unresolved V genes explain less than half of the discrepancy, and the remainder lacks a known reason. The V and J calls and clone size come from that table; D and trimming were worked out from the DNA. Within this sample are 60,000 to 75,000 clones, with over 75% of them counted one time only. The ten largest account for 2% to 2.5% of the sample.

The study at large found these results: PCR primers changed over time for some patients, so nucleotide-level comparison across those patients' samples was not possible. Biological reproducibility was not examined directly, but technical replication error appeared to be minimal. In tolerant patients, the expansion of donor-specific Tregs was greater than global Treg expansion, suggesting that the expansion was antigen-driven rather than nonspecific. Expanding Tregs with activated donor B cells appeared to identify the most biologically relevant and donor-specific TCRbeta repertoire. Because the study included only a small number of patients, the results must be confirmed in larger populations and under other immunosuppression protocols.

For CDR1 and CDR2, the germline V gene (reference sequence) lists LNHDA and SQIVND. V ends up 4 bases short and J 1 base short, with an unmatched junction base count of 2. Its CDR3 holds 14 amino acids, cysteine through phenylalanine. Kept here is only the CDR3 DNA, which spans 42 bases and is read in frame from base 1. Details on this clone: Which antigen it targets is not known. Base qualities are not recorded, but no much larger clone differs from it by a single base.

The time point label of this sample denotes: blood sample drawn before combined kidney and bone marrow transplant. Unstimulated Tregs (CD4+CD25+CD127-), CD4+ non-Tregs (CD4+CD25-), CD4 and CD8 cells were FACS-sorted from thawed PBMCs. Before Treg sorting, thawed PBMCs were rested overnight at 37°C with approximately 200 IU/ml IL-2. The patients were several recipients of combined kidney and bone marrow transplants from the ITN036ST trial, and samples were available only from these trial subjects. Healthy control blood was separated into PBMCs by Ficoll density gradient and cryopreserved, and patient PBMCs were collected both before and after transplant.

The sequenced sample was Tregs from blood, obtained before the transplant. This sequence was found in a human donor who received a combined kidney and bone marrow transplant. The rearrangement joined TRBV19 to TRBJ2-3; 7 bases in the junction line up with TRBD2. The CDR3 region reads CASSTLAGTDTQYF. The bases read TGTGCCAGTAGTACTCTAGCGGGCACAGATACGCAGTATTTT.